This T cell receptor (beta chain) appears in the sequencing data of a study of blood T cell repertoires in COVID-19. Study context: From the United States, Italy and Spain came samples of acute and convalescent COVID-19. T cells, B-cell-depleted T cells, or PBMCs supplied cDNA or gDNA.

As handled by the study authors: Cell counts per sample came from amplifying reference gene primers. Profiled with immunoSEQ multiplex PCR; TCRdb holds only in-frame clones, not every one. From that table come the V and J calls and clone size; the DNA was used to work out D and trimming. Found here are about 76,000 clones, about nine tenths of them singletons; the top ten hold 25% to 35%. V was cut by 2 bases and J by 1 base, with 15 bases left in between. Per germline, CDR1 LGHDT and CDR2 YNNKEL (reference sequence). The CDR3 extends over 16 amino acids. This receptor was obtained from a woman of 80 years or more with active or convalescent COVID-19. The sample consisted of peripheral blood. The rearrangement uses TRBV3-1 (or the pseudogene TRBV3-2) and TRBJ2-7; D ambiguous. The DNA of the CDR3 is TGTGCCAGCAGCCAATTCGGGTTTGGCCGATCCTACGAGCAGTACTTC. It encodes CASSQFGFGRSYEQYF.